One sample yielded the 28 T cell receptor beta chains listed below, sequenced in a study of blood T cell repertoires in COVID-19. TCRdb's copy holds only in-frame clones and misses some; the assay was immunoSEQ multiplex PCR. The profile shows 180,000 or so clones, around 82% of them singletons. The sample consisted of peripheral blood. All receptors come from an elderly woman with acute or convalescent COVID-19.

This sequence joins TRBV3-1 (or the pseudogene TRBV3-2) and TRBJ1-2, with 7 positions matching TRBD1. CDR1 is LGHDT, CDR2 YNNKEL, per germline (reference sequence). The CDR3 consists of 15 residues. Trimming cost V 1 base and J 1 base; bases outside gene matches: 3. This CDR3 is CASSQGTGHNYGYTF. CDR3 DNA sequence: TGTGCCAGCAGCCAAGGGACAGGACATAACTATGGCTACACCTTC.

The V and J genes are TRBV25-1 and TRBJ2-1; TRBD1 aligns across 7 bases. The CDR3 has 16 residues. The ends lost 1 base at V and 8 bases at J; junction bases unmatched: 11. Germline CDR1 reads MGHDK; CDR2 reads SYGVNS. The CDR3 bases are TGTGCCAGCAGTGAATCTACGTACAGGGGAGCGCATGAGCAGTTCTTC. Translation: CASSESTYRGAHEQFF.

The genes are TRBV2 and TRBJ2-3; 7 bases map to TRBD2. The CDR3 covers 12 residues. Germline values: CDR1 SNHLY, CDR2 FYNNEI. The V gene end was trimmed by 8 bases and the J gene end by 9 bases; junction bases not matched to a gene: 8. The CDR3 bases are TGTGCCAGCGCCCCAGGCGGGAGAACGCAGTATTTT. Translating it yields CASAPGGRTQYF.

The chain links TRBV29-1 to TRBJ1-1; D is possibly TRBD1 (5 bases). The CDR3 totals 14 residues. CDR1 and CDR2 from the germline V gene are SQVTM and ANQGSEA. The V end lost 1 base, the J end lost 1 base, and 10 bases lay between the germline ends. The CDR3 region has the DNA TGCAGCGTTGAAGGCGGGGGAGCGAACACTGAAGCTTTCTTT. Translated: CSVEGGGANTEAFF. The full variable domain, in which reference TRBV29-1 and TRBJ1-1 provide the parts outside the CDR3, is SAVISQKPSRDICQRGTSLTIQCQVDSQVTMMFWYRQQPGQSLTLIATANQGSEATYESGFVIDKFPISRPNLTFSTLTVSNMSPEDSSIYLCSVEGGGANTEAFFGQGTRLTVV.

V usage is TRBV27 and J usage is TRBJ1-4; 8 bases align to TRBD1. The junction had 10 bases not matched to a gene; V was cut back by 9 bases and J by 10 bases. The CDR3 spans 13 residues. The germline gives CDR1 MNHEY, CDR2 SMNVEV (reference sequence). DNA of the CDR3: TGTGCCAGTTCGGGACAGGTCAACGGAAAACTGTTTTTT. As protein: CASSGQVNGKLFF.

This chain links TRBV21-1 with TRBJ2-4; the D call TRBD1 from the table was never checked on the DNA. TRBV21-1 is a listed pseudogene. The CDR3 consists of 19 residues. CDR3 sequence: CASSKVWDRSLLAKNIQYF. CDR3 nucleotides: TGTGCCAGCAGCAAAGTATGGGACAGGAGCCTACTAGCCAAAAACATTCAGTACTTC.

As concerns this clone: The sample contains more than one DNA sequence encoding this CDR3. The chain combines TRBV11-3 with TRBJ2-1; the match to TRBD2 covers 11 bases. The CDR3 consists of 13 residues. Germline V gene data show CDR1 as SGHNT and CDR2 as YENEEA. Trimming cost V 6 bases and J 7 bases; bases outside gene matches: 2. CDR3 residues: CASSLAGGNEQFF. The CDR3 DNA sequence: TGTGCCAGCAGTCTAGCGGGGGGAAATGAGCAGTTCTTC.

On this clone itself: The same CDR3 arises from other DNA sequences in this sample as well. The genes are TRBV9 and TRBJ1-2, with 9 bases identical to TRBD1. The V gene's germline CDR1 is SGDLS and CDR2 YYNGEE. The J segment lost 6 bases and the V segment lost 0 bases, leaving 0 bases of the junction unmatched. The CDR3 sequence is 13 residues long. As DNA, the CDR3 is TGTGCCAGCAGCGTAGGACAGGGGGATGGCTACACCTTC. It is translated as CASSVGQGDGYTF.

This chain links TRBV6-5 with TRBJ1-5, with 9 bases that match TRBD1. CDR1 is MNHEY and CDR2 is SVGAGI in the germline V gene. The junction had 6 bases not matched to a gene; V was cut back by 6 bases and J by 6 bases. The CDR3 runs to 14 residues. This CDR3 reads CASRGQGGRQPQHF. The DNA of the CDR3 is TGTGCCAGCAGGGGACAGGGTGGGCGTCAGCCCCAGCATTTT.

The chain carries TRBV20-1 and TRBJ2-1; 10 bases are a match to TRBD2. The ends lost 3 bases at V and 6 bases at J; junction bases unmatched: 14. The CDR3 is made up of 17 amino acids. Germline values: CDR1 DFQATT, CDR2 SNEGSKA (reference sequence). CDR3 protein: CSASGVLAGVVPNEQFF. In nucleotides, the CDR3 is TGCAGTGCTAGTGGGGTCCTAGCGGGAGTCGTCCCCAATGAGCAGTTCTTC.

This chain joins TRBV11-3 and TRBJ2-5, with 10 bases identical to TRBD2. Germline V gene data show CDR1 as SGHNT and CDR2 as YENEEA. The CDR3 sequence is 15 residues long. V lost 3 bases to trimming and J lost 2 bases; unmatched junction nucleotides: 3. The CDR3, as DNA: TGTGCCAGCAGCTTGGGGACTAGCGTACAAGAGACCCAGTACTTC. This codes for CASSLGTSVQETQYF.

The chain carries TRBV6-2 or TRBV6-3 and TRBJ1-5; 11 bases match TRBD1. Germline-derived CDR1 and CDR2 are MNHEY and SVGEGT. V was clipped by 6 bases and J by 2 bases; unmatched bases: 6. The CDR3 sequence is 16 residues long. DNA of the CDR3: TGTGCCAGCAGCGGACAGGGGGCGCAGGGCAATCAGCCCCAGCATTTT. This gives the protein CASSGQGAQGNQPQHF.

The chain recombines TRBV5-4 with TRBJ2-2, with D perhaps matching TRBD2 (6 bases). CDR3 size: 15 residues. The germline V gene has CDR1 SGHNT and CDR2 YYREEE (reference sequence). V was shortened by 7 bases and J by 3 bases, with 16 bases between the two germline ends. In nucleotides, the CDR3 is TGTGCCAGCGCGGATGGTAGGAGGGACACCGGGGAGCTGTTTTTT. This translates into CASADGRRDTGELFF.

CDR3 amino acids: CASSYRGSGNTIYF. The DNA for the CDR3 is TGTGCCAGCAGCTACAGGGGCTCTGGAAACACCATATATTTT. V is TRBV6-5 and J is TRBJ1-3; 7 nucleotides match TRBD1. The V segment lost 6 bases and the J segment 0 bases; nucleotides outside the gene matches: 2. The germline CDR1 and CDR2 sequences are MNHEY and SVGAGI. The CDR3 extends over 14 amino acids.

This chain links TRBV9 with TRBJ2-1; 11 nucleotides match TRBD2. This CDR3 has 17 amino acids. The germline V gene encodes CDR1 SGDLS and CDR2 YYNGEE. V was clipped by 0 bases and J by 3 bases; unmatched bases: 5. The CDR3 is CASSVGIAGGHYNEQFF. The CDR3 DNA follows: TGTGCCAGCAGCGTAGGGATAGCGGGGGGGCACTACAATGAGCAGTTCTTC.

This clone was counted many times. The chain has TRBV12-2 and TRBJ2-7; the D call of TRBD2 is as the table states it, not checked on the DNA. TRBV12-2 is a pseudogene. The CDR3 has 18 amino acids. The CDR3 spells CASRLVFNVGTSDYEQYF. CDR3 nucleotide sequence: TGTGCAAGTCGCTTAGTTTTTAATGTAGGGACTAGCGATTACGAGCAGTACTTC.

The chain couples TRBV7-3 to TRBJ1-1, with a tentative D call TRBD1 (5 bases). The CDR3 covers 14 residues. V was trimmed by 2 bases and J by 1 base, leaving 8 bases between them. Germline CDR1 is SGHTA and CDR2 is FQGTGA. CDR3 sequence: CASSLGGTNTEAFF. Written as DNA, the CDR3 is TGTGCCAGCAGCTTAGGCGGGACGAACACTGAAGCTTTCTTT. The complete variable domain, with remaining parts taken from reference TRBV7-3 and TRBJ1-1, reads GAGVSQTPSNKVTEKGKYVELRCDPISGHTALYWYRQSLGQGPEFLIYFQGTGAADDSGLPNDRFFAVRPEGSVSTLKIQRTERGDSAVYLCASSLGGTNTEAFFGQGTRLTVV.

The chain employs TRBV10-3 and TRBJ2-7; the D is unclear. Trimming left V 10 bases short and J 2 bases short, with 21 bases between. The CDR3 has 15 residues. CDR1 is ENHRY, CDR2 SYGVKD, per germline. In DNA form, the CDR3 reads TGTGCCACCTTCGATGGGCAGGCGAAAACCTACGAGCAGTACTTC. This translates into CATFDGQAKTYEQYF.

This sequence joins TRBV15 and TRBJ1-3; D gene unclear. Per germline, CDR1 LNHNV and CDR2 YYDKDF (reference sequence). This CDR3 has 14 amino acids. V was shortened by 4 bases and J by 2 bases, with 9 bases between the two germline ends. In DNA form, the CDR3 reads TGTGCCACCAGCACAGTCACCCCTGGAAACACCATATATTTT. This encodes CATSTVTPGNTIYF.

The CDR3 loop reads CAWTLPGQGPRGELFF. Here the CDR3 DNA reads TGTGCCTGGACTTTACCGGGACAGGGCCCTCGTGGGGAGCTGTTTTTT. The chain combines TRBV30 with TRBJ2-2, with 9 bases that match TRBD1. The V gene's germline CDR1 is GTSNPN and CDR2 SVGIG (reference sequence). The J segment lost 8 bases and the V segment lost 4 bases, leaving 14 bases of the junction unmatched. The CDR3 extends over 16 amino acids.

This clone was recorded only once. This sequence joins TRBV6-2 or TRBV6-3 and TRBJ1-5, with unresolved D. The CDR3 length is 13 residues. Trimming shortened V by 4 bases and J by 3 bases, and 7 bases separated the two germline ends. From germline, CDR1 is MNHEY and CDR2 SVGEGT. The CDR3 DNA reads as TGTGCCAGCAGTTTTATCCCCAATCAGCCCCAGCATTTT. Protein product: CASSFIPNQPQHF.

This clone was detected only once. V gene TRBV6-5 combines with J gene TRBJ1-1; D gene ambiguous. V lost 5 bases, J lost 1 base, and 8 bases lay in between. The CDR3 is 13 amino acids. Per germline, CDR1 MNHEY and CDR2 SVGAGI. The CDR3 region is CASSLERNTEAFF. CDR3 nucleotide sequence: TGTGCCAGCAGTCTAGAGAGGAACACTGAAGCTTTCTTT.

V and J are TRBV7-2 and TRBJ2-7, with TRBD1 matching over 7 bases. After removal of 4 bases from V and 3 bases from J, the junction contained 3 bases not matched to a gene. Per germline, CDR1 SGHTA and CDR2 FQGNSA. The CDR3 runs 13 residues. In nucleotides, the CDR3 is TGTGCCAGCAGCTCCCGGGACAGCTACGAGCAGTACTTC. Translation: CASSSRDSYEQYF.

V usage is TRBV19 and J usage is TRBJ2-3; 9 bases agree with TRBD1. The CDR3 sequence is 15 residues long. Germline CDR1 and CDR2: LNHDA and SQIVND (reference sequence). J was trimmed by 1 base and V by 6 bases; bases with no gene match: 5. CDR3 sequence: CASSGDRVGTDTQYF. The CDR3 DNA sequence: TGTGCCAGTAGCGGGGACAGGGTCGGCACAGATACGCAGTATTTT. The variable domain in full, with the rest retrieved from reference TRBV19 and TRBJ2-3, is DGGITQSPKYLFRKEGQNVTLSCEQNLNHDAMYWYRQDPGQGLRLIYYSQIVNDFQKGDIAEGYSVSREKKESFPLTVTSAQKNPTAFYLCASSGDRVGTDTQYFGPGTRLTVL.

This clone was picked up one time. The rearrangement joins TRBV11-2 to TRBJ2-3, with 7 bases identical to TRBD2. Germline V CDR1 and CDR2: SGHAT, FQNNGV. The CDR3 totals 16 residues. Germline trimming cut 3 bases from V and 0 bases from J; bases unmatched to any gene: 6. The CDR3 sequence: CASSFFLAGSTDTQYF. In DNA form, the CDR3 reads TGTGCCAGCAGCTTTTTTTTAGCGGGTAGCACAGATACGCAGTATTTT.

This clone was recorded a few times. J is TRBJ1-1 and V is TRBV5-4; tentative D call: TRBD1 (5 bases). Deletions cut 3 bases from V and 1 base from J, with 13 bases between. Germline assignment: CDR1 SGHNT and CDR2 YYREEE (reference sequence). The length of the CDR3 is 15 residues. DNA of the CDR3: TGTGCCAGCAGCTCAACACAGGTAGAGAACACTGAAGCTTTCTTT. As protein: CASSSTQVENTEAFF.

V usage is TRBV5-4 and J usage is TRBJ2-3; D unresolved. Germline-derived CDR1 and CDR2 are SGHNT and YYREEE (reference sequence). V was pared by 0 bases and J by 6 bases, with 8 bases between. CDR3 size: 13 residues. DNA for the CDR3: TGTGCCAGCAGCTTGGATACCCAGGATACGCAGTATTTT. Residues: CASSLDTQDTQYF.

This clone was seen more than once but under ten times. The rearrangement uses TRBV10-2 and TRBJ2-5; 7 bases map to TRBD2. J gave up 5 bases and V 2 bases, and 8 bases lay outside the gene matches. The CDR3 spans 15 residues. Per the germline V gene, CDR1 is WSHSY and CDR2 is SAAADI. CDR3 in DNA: TGCGCCAGCAGTGAGGCTACCCTCGGGGGGGAGACCCAGTACTTC. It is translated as CASSEATLGGETQYF.